This T cell receptor beta chain was profiled in a study of cytomegalovirus exposure and HLA in healthy donors. A multiplex PCR was run with 60 Vbeta primers and 13 Jbeta primers. Repertoires were generated with immunoSEQ multiplex PCR, while TCRdb's copy carries only in-frame clones and drops some. Here the sample spans some 160,000 clones, around 77% being singletons. The TCR was taken from a woman younger than 45 in good health and CMV-seronegative. The sample consisted of PBMCs.

CDR3 nucleotides: TGTGCCAGCAGTTTATTTGAGGGAAGCGATCCCCACGAGCAGTACTTC. Its translation: CASSLFEGSDPHEQYF. The rearrangement joins TRBV27 to TRBJ2-7; tentative D call: TRBD2 (5 bases). V shed 1 base and J shed 5 bases, with 18 bases lying between them. Germline V gene data show CDR1 as MNHEY and CDR2 as SMNVEV (reference sequence). The CDR3 is 16 amino acids.